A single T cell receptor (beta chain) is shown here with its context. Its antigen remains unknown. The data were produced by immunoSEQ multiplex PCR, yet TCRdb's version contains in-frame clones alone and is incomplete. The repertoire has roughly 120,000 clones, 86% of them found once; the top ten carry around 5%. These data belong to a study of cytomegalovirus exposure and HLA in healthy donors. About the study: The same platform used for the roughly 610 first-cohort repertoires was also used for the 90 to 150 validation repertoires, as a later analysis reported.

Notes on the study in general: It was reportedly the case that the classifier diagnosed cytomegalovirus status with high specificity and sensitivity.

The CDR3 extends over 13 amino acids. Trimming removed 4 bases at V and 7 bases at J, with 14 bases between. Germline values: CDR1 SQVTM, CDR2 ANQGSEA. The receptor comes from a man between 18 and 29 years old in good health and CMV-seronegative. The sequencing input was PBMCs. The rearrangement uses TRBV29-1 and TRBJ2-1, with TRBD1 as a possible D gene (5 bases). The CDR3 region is CSVVGALLNEQFF. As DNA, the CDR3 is TGCAGCGTTGTTGGGGCCTTATTGAATGAGCAGTTCTTC.